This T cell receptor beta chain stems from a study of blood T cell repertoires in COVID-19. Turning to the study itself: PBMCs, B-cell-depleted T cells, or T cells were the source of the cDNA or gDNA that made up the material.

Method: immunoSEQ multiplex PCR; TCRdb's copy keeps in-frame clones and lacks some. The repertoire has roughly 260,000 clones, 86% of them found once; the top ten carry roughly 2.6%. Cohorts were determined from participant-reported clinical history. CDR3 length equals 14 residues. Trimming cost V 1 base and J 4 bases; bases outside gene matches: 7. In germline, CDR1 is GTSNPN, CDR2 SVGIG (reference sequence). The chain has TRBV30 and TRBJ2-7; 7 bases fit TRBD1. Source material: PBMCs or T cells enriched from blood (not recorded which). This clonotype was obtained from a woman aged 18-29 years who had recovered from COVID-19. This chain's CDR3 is CAWSAGTDFYEQYF. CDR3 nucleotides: TGTGCCTGGAGTGCTGGGACAGATTTTTACGAGCAGTACTTC.